This T cell receptor (beta chain) was identified during a study of CD8 T cells in Susac syndrome (dated by TCRdb to between 2018 and 2021). Context from the whole study: The study used repertoire sequencing to test whether antigen drove CD8+ T cell activation and differentiation in Susac syndrome. The paper's findings and limits, for the study overall: The study acknowledged that relatively few individuals were included in the TCR sequencing and HLA analysis.

RNA was extracted using the RNeasy kit, and roughly 0.5 to 1 microgram was reverse transcribed with random hexamers. The immunoSEQ multiplex PCR assay, covering 54 Vbeta and 13 Jbeta segments, was used to amplify TCR beta CDR3 regions. Bias from PCR amplification was corrected by using a synthetic template baseline for primer optimization and for computational correction. Per the original workflow: Reads were annotated to V, D and J genes according to IMGT and were analyzed with immunoSEQ Analyzer, with only productive sequences retained. Clonality was computed as one minus Shannon entropy normalized by log2 of the number of productive unique sequences. Public and private clones were assessed among the 100 most prevalent clones of each patient and control. Clones were defined as Susac-specific if absent from the healthy and MS cohorts, from 1052 published viral clones and from other ImmuneACCESS disease sequences. TCRdb ran its own pipeline on the public reads, namely fastp trimming at Q25 and MiXCR clone calling, and kept in-frame beta chains. Entries that share a CDR3 protein sequence are merged under the most common genes and DNA. TCRdb's processing, not the study's, gives the V and J calls here. For this sample there are approximately 190,000 distinct CDR3 sequences; roughly 96% appear just once. The ten largest clones represent approximately 0.093% of the sample.

As for this clonotype: Its specific antigen is unknown. Per-nucleotide qualities are absent, and no much larger clonotype sits a single base away.

Peripheral blood CD8+ and CD4+ T cells from healthy donors, Susac syndrome patients and multiple sclerosis patients were profiled using high-throughput TCR beta sequencing. The multiple sclerosis controls were treatment-naive patients who had stable or active relapsing-remitting disease and met the revised McDonald criteria. Bulk CD8+ and CD4+ T cells were purified by magnetic negative isolation, while CD8+ TEMRA cells were enriched using FACS. Blood was drawn into EDTA tubes, processed within 24 hours, and PBMCs were isolated by density gradient centrifugation. PBMCs intended for TCR sequencing were cryopreserved in liquid nitrogen and thawed later in a water bath at 37 degrees C. The sorted or isolated CD4+, CD8+ and CD8+ TEMRA cells reached a purity of at least 90%. The CDR3, cysteine through phenylalanine, is 12 amino acids long. The retained sequence is limited to the CDR3, 36 bases, with the frame set at the first base. Cut back by 7 bases and 8 bases, the V and J ends lie 11 bases apart. CDR1 is given as KGHDR and CDR2 as SFDVKD, both from the germline V gene.

The sequence links TRBV24-1 to TRBJ2-1; TRBD2 is a possible D gene, resting on 7 matching bases. Source material: CD4+ T cells from PBMCs. This TCR came from a human donor with multiple sclerosis. The CDR3 loop reads CATRGGEDEQFF. The DNA sequence is TGTGCCACCAGAGGGGGGGAGGATGAGCAGTTCTTC.